The 8 T cell receptor beta chains below come from one sample, sequenced in a study of T cells expressing NK-cell markers (dated by TCRdb to 2020 to 2022). The library was prepared using 5' RACE. Sequenced on an Illumina HiSeq 2000. Reads reprocessed by TCRdb are summarized as one entry per CDR3 protein sequence, and DNA is absent. In this sample's table one finds roughly 450,000 distinct CDR3 sequences. More than 1.4% of the sample is held by the ten biggest clonotypes. The sequencing input was blood T cells: a sorted CD56 or NKG2C T cell subset, CD4+ or CD8+ T cells, or bulk PBMC T cells (not recorded which). The receptors were gathered from a woman in her forties or fifties in good health. Donor details come from another sample of the same person, matched by shared clones.

The gene calls are TRBV5-1 and TRBJ2-3; lacking DNA, the TRBD1 call made by TCRdb goes unchecked. Germline CDR1 reads SGHRS; CDR2 reads YFSETQ. This CDR3 comprises 15 residues. The CDR3 loop reads CASSFQGQGTDTQYF.

The rearrangement links TRBV7-9 to TRBJ2-3; checking the TCRdb D call of TRBD1 is not possible without DNA. The germline V gene has CDR1 SEHNR and CDR2 FQNEAQ (reference sequence). CDR3 length: 16 residues. CDR3 in amino acids: CASSFIGTGHGDTQYF.

V and J are TRBV7-8 and TRBJ2-2; the TCRdb call, TRBD2, lacks DNA for checking. The CDR3 contains 15 residues. In germline, CDR1 is SGHVS, CDR2 FQNEAQ. CDR3 loop: CADAGPSGYTGELFF. The variable domain in full, with the rest retrieved from reference TRBV7-8 and TRBJ2-2, is GAGVSQSPRYKVAKRGQDVALRCDPISGHVSLFWYQQALGQGPEFLTYFQNEAQLDKSGLPSDRFFAERPEGSVSTLKIQRTQQEDSAVYLCADAGPSGYTGELFFGEGSRLTVL.

V gene TRBV6-8 combines with J gene TRBJ1-1; there is no DNA to check the TCRdb D call of TRBD1. Germline CDR1 reads MNHGY; CDR2 reads SAAAGT. The CDR3 consists of 18 residues. The CDR3 loop reads CASSYPAGHNARGTEAFF.

CDR3 loop: CASSMDSETQYF. This chain uses TRBV12-3 or TRBV12-4 with TRBJ2-5; TCRdb proposes TRBD2, but this gene call is untestable without DNA. The CDR3 is made up of 12 amino acids.

The V gene is TRBV10-3, the J gene TRBJ2-1. The germline V gene encodes CDR1 ENHRY and CDR2 SYGVKD. This CDR3 contains 11 residues. CDR3 loop: CATTRNNEQFF.

The rearrangement links TRBV5-1 to TRBJ2-3; the D call of TRBD1 rests on TCRdb alone, since no DNA is present to check it. CDR3 length: 18 amino acids. The germline V gene encodes CDR1 SGHRS and CDR2 YFSETQ. This chain's CDR3 is CASSSPFPGDGSTDTQYF. The full variable domain, in which reference TRBV5-1 and TRBJ2-3 provide the parts outside the CDR3, is KAGVTQTPRYLIKTRGQQVTLSCSPISGHRSVSWYQQTPGQGLQFLFEYFSETQRNKGNFPGRFSGRQFSNSRSEMNVSTLELGDSALYLCASSSPFPGDGSTDTQYFGPGTRLTVL.

The V call is TRBV6-5, the J call TRBJ2-3; there is no DNA to check the TCRdb D call of TRBD2. The length of the CDR3 is 21 residues. Germline-derived CDR1 and CDR2 are MNHEY and SVGAGI. CDR3 region: CASSYSMASSGRLSPTDTQYF.